This TCR beta chain was retrieved from a study of CXCR3-negative and CXCR3-positive naive CD8 T cells. Regarding the study as a whole: When CXCR3-positive naive cells were set against CXCR3-negative naive cells, the former had more hydrophobic TRB CDR3s. Diversity was high in both naive subsets and much lower in memory cells. After cryopreservation, expression of CXCR3 was partially reduced, and most assays were run with fresh PBMCs. Memory cells differed in TRBV-TRBJ usage, but naive CXCR3-negative and CXCR3-positive cells had similar usage.

CDR1 and CDR2 (germline): MDHEN, SYDVKM. The CDR3 has 15 residues. Libraries of TRB cDNA were made by 5' RACE and carried UMIs. TCRdb re-called the 5' RACE reads and gives one entry per CDR3 protein, without DNA. The sample has 65,000 to 90,000 distinct CDR3 sequences. Note on this clonotype: What it binds is not known.

CD45RO-CCR7+CD27+CD95- expression identified naive CD8+ T cells. The TCR comes from a human donor in good health. Some clones in this sample may be carry-over from other donors' samples. Sequencing was performed on naive CXCR3+ CD8+ T cells from blood. As for subset: CD45RO-CCR7+CD27+CD95- naive CD8+ T cells expressing CXCR3 (TNR3+). V is TRBV28 and J is TRBJ2-5; TCRdb designates TRBD2, a call that cannot be tested without DNA. This CDR3 is CASSHSGREQETQYF.